A selection of T cell receptor beta chains follows, all from one sample in a study of graft-versus-host responses after intestinal transplantation. Sequenced by immunoSEQ multiplex PCR; TCRdb stores in-frame clones only, minus some. The sample records 89,000 or so clones, around 80% being singletons. Their antigens remain unidentified. The specimen comprised unstimulated CD4+ T cells sorted from spleen or lymph node cells, sampled before intestinal transplant. These receptors all come from a human donor who received an intestinal transplant. CDR3s include the opening cysteine and the closing phenylalanine or tryptophan. The D gene is left open where the match is weak. Clone size, where shown, is once, few, many, or a class for clones that have expanded.

.,TRBV29-1,TRBJ2-6,.,TGCAGCGTTAACCAGGGGCCCGGGGCCAACGTCCTGACTTTC,CSVNQGPGANVLTF
TRBD2,TRBV29-1,TRBJ2-1,.,TGCAGCGTTGAACTAGCGGGAGTGTACAATGAGCAGTTCTTC,CSVELAGVYNEQFF
.,TRBV19,TRBJ2-1,.,TGTGCCACCATGCCGACTAGTGTAGCATCCTACAATGAGCAGTTCTTC,CATMPTSVASYNEQFF
.,TRBV5-1,TRBJ2-7,.,TGCGCCAGCAAACCTTTGACAGGAGGCTACGAGCAGTACTTC,CASKPLTGGYEQYF
.,TRBV5-4,TRBJ2-7,.,TGTGCCAGCAGCAGATGGACTGCCGGAGGCTCCTACGAGCAGTACTTC,CASSRWTAGGSYEQYF
.,TRBV4-1,TRBJ2-1,.,TGCGCCAGCAGCCAAGATATCCGGGAGTACTACAATGAGCAGTTCTTC,CASSQDIREYYNEQFF
TRBD1,TRBV14,TRBJ2-2,.,TGTGCCAGCAGCCAAGGACTCCGGGACAGGGCCACCGGGGAGCTGTTTTTT,CASSQGLRDRATGELFF
.,TRBV11-2,TRBJ2-1,.,TGTGCCAGCAGCCCTATCGGGACAGAGCAGTTCTTC,CASSPIGTEQFF
TRBD2,TRBV2,TRBJ2-7,few,TGTGCCAGCGGACTAGCGGCCTACGAGCAGTACTTC,CASGLAAYEQYF
.,TRBV2,TRBJ1-5,.,TGTGCCACTCGACAGTATAGCAATCAGCCCCAGCATTTT,CATRQYSNQPQHF
TRBD2,TRBV5-1,TRBJ2-3,once,TGCGCCAGCAGCCGGACTAGCGGGGTGGGTGATACGCAGTATTTT,CASSRTSGVGDTQYF
.,TRBV27,TRBJ1-4,.,TGTGCCAGCAGTCCCTCTTTCAGGGCTACTGAAAAACTGTTTTTT,CASSPSFRATEKLFF
.,TRBV5-1,TRBJ2-3,.,TGCGCCAGCAGCTTGGCCTTGAGAAGGGGTTGGGCAGATACGCAGTATTTT,CASSLALRRGWADTQYF
TRBD2,TRBV28,TRBJ2-5,.,TGTGCCAGCAGTTCTGGTGCGTGGCTAGCGGATACCCAAGAGACCCAGTACTTC,CASSSGAWLADTQETQYF
TRBD2,TRBV9,TRBJ2-5,.,TGTGCCAGCAGCGCATCAGGGTCGGGGGGCCAAGAGACCCAGTACTTC,CASSASGSGGQETQYF
TRBD1,TRBV5-1,TRBJ2-5,once,TGCGCCAGCAGCTCCGGGACAGGCAAAGAGACCCAGTACTTC,CASSSGTGKETQYF
TRBD1,TRBV10-1,TRBJ2-3,.,TGCGCCAGCAGTGAGAGTGGACAGGGTATAGATACGCAGTATTTT,CASSESGQGIDTQYF
TRBD1,TRBV6-6,TRBJ2-3,.,TGTGCCAGCAGTAGGGGACAGGGTAAGGGGGATACGCAGTATTTT,CASSRGQGKGDTQYF
.,TRBV28,TRBJ2-3,.,TGTGCCAGCAGTTTCCCCCCCGTAGATACGCAGTATTTT,CASSFPPVDTQYF
TRBD1,TRBV7-9,TRBJ2-7,.,TGTGCCAGCAGCTTCGGACAGGGGATGGACGAGCAGTACTTC,CASSFGQGMDEQYF
TRBD1,TRBV18,TRBJ1-5,.,TGTGCCAGCTCTTCCCTTCCGGGACAGGGACCCTTTAATCAGCCCCAGCATTTT,CASSSLPGQGPFNQPQHF